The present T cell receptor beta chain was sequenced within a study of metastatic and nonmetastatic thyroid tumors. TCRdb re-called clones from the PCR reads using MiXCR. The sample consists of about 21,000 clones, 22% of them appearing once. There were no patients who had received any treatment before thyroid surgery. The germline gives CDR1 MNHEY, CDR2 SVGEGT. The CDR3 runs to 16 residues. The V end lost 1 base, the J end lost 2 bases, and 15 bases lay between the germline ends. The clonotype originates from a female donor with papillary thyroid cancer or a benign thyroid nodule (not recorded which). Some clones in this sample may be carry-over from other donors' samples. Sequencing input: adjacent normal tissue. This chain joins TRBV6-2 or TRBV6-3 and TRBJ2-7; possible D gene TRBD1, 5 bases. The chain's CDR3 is CASSYYPRRVAYEQYF. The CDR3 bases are TGTGCCAGCAGTTACTACCCTCGCAGGGTCGCCTACGAGCAGTACTTC.